The T cell receptor (beta chain) under discussion was sequenced for a study of T cells expressing NK-cell markers. Looked up from germline, CDR1 is SEHNR and CDR2 is FQNEAQ (reference sequence). The CDR3 runs to 18 residues. Each CDR3 protein gets one entry in TCRdb, which reprocessed the 5' RACE reads and gives no DNA. Its table records about 400,000 distinct CDR3 sequences. The genes are TRBV7-9 and TRBJ2-5; the TCRdb D gene call, TRBD1, has no DNA to confirm it. Sequenced: blood T cells: a sorted CD56 or NKG2C T cell subset, CD4+ or CD8+ T cells, or bulk PBMC T cells (not recorded which). This TCR derives from a woman aged 45-60 years in good health. CDR3 loop: CASSMPGTGGSTGETQYF.